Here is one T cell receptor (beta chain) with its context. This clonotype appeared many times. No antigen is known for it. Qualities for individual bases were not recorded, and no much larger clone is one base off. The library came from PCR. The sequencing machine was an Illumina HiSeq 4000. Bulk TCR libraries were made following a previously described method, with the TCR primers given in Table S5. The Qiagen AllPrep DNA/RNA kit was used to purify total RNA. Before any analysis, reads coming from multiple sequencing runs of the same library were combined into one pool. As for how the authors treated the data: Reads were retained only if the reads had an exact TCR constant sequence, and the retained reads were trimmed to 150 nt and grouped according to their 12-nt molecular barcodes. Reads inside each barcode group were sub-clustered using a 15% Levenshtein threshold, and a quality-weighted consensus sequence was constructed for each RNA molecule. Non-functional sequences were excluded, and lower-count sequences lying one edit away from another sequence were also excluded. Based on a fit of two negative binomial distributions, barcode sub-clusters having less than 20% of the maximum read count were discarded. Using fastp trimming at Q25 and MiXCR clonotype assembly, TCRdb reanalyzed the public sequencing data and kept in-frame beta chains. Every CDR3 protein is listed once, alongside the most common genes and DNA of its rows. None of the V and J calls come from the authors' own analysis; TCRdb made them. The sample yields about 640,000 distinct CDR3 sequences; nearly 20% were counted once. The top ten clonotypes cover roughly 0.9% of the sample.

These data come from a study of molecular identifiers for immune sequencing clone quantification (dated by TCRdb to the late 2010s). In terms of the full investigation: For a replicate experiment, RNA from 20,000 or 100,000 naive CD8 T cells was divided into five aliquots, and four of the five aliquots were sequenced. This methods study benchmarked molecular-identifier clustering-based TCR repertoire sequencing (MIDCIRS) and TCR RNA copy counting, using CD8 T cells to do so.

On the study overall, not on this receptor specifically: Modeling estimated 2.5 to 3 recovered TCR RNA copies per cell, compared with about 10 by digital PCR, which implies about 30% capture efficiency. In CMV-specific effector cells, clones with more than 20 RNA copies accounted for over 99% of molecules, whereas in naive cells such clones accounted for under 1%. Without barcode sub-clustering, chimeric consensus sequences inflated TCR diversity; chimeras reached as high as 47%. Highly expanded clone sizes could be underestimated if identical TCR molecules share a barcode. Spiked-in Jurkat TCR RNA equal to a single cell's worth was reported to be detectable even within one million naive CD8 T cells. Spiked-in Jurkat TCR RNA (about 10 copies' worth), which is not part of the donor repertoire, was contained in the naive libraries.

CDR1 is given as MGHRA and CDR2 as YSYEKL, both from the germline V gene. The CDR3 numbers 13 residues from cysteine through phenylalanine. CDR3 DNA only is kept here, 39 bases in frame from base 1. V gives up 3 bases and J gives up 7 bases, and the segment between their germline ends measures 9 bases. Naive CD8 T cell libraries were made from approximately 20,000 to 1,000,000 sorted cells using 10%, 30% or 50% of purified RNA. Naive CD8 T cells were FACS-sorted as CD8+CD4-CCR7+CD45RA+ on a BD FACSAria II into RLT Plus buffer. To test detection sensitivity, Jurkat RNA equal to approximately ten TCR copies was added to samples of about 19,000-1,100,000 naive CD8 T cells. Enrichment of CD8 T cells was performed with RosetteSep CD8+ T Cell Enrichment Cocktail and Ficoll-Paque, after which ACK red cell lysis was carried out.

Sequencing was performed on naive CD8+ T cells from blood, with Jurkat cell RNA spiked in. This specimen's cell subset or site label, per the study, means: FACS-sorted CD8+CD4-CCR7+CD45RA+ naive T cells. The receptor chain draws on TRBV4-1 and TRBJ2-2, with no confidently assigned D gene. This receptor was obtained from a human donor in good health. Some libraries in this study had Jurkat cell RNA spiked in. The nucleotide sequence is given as TGCGCCAGCAGCCAGGCGTCCGGCGGGGAGCTGTTTTTT. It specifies CASSQASGGELFF.